This T cell receptor (beta chain) comes out of a study of T cell responses to AZD1222 COVID-19 vaccine. General study results and limits: Baseline testing showed seropositivity in only a handful of AZD1222 recipients. Most donors were white British, females outnumbered males, and clonal diversity was possibly underestimated. There were vaccine-associated CD4 TCRs across spike, dominant at 160-218 and 743-854.

In regard to this clone: The antigen is not known.

Some clones are missing from TCRdb's copy, which holds only in-frame ones; the method was immunoSEQ multiplex PCR. The sample records around 100,000 clones, roughly 91% being singletons. The sample consisted of peripheral blood, taken on day 0 of AZD1222 vaccination. This clonotype originated in an adult in good health.

The CDR3 DNA reads as TGTGCCAGTAGTATCTCAGCTATGAACACTGAAGCTTTCTTT. It specifies CASSISAMNTEAFF. The rearrangement joins TRBV19 to TRBJ1-1, with unresolved D. Germline lookup yields CDR1 LNHDA and CDR2 SQIVND (reference sequence). This CDR3 has 14 amino acids. V was cut by 3 bases and J by 0 bases, with 8 bases left in between. Together with reference TRBV19 and TRBJ1-1, the CDR3 gives the full variable domain: DGGITQSPKYLFRKEGQNVTLSCEQNLNHDAMYWYRQDPGQGLRLIYYSQIVNDFQKGDIAEGYSVSREKKESFPLTVTSAQKNPTAFYLCASSISAMNTEAFFGQGTRLTVV.